Each of the 2 T cell receptor beta chains below was sequenced from the same sample in a study of early T cells in non-severe SARS-CoV-2 infection. TCRdb independently ran MiXCR on the 5' RACE reads; one entry per CDR3 protein. The repertoire has 45,000 or so distinct CDR3 sequences, 6% to 6.5% of them found once; the top ten carry around an eighth. The material sequenced was whole blood. The receptors derive from an adult who was a healthcare worker with PCR-confirmed SARS-CoV-2 infection or an uninfected control (not recorded which).

This clonotype was recorded at least ten times. This chain links TRBV29-1 with TRBJ2-7; D unclear. Germline V gene data show CDR1 as SQVTM and CDR2 as ANQGSEA. The CDR3 length is 15 residues. V lost 0 bases, J lost 0 bases, and 12 bases lay in between. CDR3 sequence (DNA): TGCAGCGTTGAAGAAATCGGCGGAAGCTCCTACGAGCAGTACTTC. This gives the protein CSVEEIGGSSYEQYF.

This clonotype was seen ten or more times. The V gene is TRBV12-3 or TRBV12-4, the J gene TRBJ1-1; 9 bases are shared with TRBD1. The CDR3 spans 14 residues. J lost 0 bases, V lost 5 bases, and 1 base had no gene match. The CDR3 nucleotides are TGTGCCAGCAGTGGACAGGGGATGAACACTGAAGCTTTCTTT. Translating it yields CASSGQGMNTEAFF.